A selection of T cell receptor beta chains follows, all from one sample in a study of beta chain features in type 1 diabetes. TCRdb's copy holds only in-frame clones and misses some; the assay was immunoSEQ multiplex PCR. In the table there are a few hundred thousand clones, approximately 15% of which are singletons. The specimen was central memory CD4+ T cells from blood. These receptors were obtained from a young man in good health. The CDR3 runs from the conserved cysteine through the conserved F or W. The D gene is left open where the match is weak. A clone size is listed for some rows: how often the clone was seen (once, few, many), or a class if it is expanded.

>TRBJ1-2|few|NA|TRBV4-3
CASSQELPGNYGYTF
TGCGCCAGCAGCCAAGAGCTCCCGGGAAACTATGGCTACACCTTC
>TRBJ1-1|few|TRBD1|TRBV6-1
CASSGTGRTTEAFF
TGTGCCAGCAGTGGGACAGGGCGGACCACTGAAGCTTTCTTT
>TRBJ2-4|few|NA|TRBV19
CASSPSRGGIQYF
TGTGCCAGTAGTCCTAGCCGTGGTGGCATTCAGTACTTC
>TRBJ1-5|NA|NA|TRBV5-4
CASSQAGHSNQPQHF
TGCGCCAGCAGCCAAGCCGGACATAGCAATCAGCCCCAGCATTTT
>TRBJ2-1|NA|TRBD2|TRBV2
CASSLRGGGGNEQFF
TGTGCCAGCAGCCTCCGCGGCGGGGGGGGCAATGAGCAGTTCTTC
>TRBJ1-1|few|NA|TRBV11-1
CASSLPRTDKKAFF
TGTGCCAGCAGCTTACCCCGGACGGACAAAAAAGCTTTCTTT
>TRBJ2-5|NA|NA|TRBV9
CASSSRRGPGTQYF
TGTGCCAGCAGCTCCAGGCGGGGCCCTGGGACCCAGTACTTC
>TRBJ2-5|few|NA|TRBV29-1
CSASGETQYF
TGCAGCGCCAGTGGGGAGACCCAGTACTTC
>TRBJ2-1|few|NA|TRBV30
CAWSVGAGATNEQFF
TGTGCCTGGAGTGTAGGTGCGGGCGCAACGAATGAGCAGTTCTTC
>TRBJ2-5|NA|TRBD2|TRBV11-2
CASSRSKASGAETQYF
TGTGCCAGCAGCCGCAGCAAGGCTAGCGGGGCAGAGACCCAGTACTTC